This record covers a single T cell receptor (beta chain). Its matching antigen is unknown. The sample originates from a study of cytotoxic CD8 clonotypes in ibrutinib-treated CLL. Study findings and constraints: Different sampling times were used for sustained-remission and progressing patients. Public clonotypes were rare and shrank or held steady on treatment.

Profiling relied on immunoSEQ multiplex PCR, and the TCRdb table lists in-frame clones only, not all of them. The table has roughly 330,000 clones, approximately 67% seen once; the top ten hold 6.3%. Germline CDR1 LNHNV, CDR2 YYDKDF (reference sequence). Germline trimming cut 3 bases from V and 7 bases from J; bases unmatched to any gene: 8. This CDR3 has 14 amino acids. The clonotype originates from a human donor with chronic lymphocytic leukemia. The sample was PBMCs, taken after 36 months of ibrutinib treatment. The rearrangement links TRBV15 to TRBJ1-2; 7 nucleotides line up with TRBD1. The CDR3 coding sequence is TGTGCCACCAGCAGGGACACAGGGGCAATTGGCTACACCTTC. Translated, it gives CATSRDTGAIGYTF.